One and the same sample provided the 13 T cell receptor beta chains below, sequenced in a study of cytomegalovirus exposure and HLA in healthy donors. The PCR contained 60 Vbeta and 13 Jbeta primers. The protocol was immunoSEQ multiplex PCR, while the TCRdb copy is restricted to in-frame clones and leaves out a portion. This repertoire includes some 56,000 clones. Sequencing input: PBMCs. These receptors were obtained from a woman in her 30s in good health and CMV-seropositive.

The chain is built from TRBV4-1 and TRBJ1-5; no clear D gene. V gave up 4 bases and J gave up 7 bases, with 11 bases separating them. The CDR3 is 13 amino acids. Germline CDR1 and CDR2: MGHRA and YSYEKL. In nucleotides, the CDR3 is TGCGCCAGCAGCCGTAATGCGTACCAGCCCCAGCATTTT. It yields the protein CASSRNAYQPQHF.

The chain has TRBV19 and TRBJ1-5, with 7 bases that match TRBD1. CDR3 length: 13 residues. V shed 8 bases and J 5 bases; nucleotides not matched to a gene: 6. CDR1 is LNHDA and CDR2 is SQIVND in the germline V gene (reference sequence). The CDR3 loop reads CASGGTVDQPQHF. CDR3 nucleotides: TGTGCCAGTGGCGGGACAGTGGATCAGCCCCAGCATTTT.

The rearrangement links TRBV12-5 to TRBJ1-5; D perhaps matches TRBD1 (6 bases). This CDR3 has 14 amino acids. V was cut by 7 bases and J by 2 bases, with 12 bases left in between. Germline V gene lookup returns CDR1 LGHNT and CDR2 FRNRAP. CDR3 sequence reads: CASALYRGNQPQHF. CDR3 nucleotides: TGTGCTAGTGCCCTTTACAGGGGCAATCAGCCCCAGCATTTT. The complete variable domain, with remaining parts taken from reference TRBV12-5 and TRBJ1-5, reads DARVTQTPRHKVTEMGQEVTMRCQPILGHNTVFWYRQTMMQGLELLAYFRNRAPLDDSGMPKDRFSAEMPDATLATLKIQPSEPRDSAVYFCASALYRGNQPQHFGDGTRLSIL.

This sequence joins TRBV4-1 and TRBJ2-3; D remains unclear. Looked up from germline, CDR1 is MGHRA and CDR2 is YSYEKL. This CDR3 is built from 11 residues. The chain's CDR3 is CAQVGTDTQYF. DNA of the CDR3: TGCGCTCAGGTAGGCACAGATACGCAGTATTTT.

V usage is TRBV19 and J usage is TRBJ1-2; tentative D call: TRBD1 (5 bases). Germline V gives CDR1 LNHDA, CDR2 SQIVND (reference sequence). This CDR3 comprises 14 residues. The V and J ends lost 0 bases and 5 bases respectively, with 10 bases between them. CDR3: CASSIDRGGYGYTF. The DNA of the CDR3 is TGTGCCAGTAGTATAGATCGGGGGGGATATGGCTACACCTTC.

This rearrangement joins TRBV5-1 to TRBJ2-3, with 11 bases lining up with TRBD2. The V gene end was trimmed by 0 bases and the J gene end by 3 bases; junction bases not matched to a gene: 3. The CDR3 loop spans 16 amino acids. In germline, CDR1 is SGHRS, CDR2 YFSETQ. The CDR3 nucleotides read TGCGCCAGCAGCTTGGCTCTAGCGGGAGGTACAGATACGCAGTATTTT. Translating it yields CASSLALAGGTDTQYF.

V gene TRBV30 combines with J gene TRBJ2-5, with 15 bases matching TRBD2. V was clipped by 3 bases and J by 2 bases; unmatched bases: 1. This CDR3 has 15 amino acids. Looked up from germline, CDR1 is GTSNPN and CDR2 is SVGIG (reference sequence). CDR3 nucleotide sequence: TGTGCCTGGAGGGGGACTAGCGGGGGGCAAGAGACCCAGTACTTC. Translation gives CAWRGTSGGQETQYF. The variable domain in full, completed from reference TRBV30 and TRBJ2-5, reads SQTIHQWPATLVQPVGSPLSLECTVEGTSNPNLYWYRQAAGRGLQLLFYSVGIGQISSEVPQNLSASRPQDRQFILSSKKLLLSDSGFYLCAWRGTSGGQETQYFGPGTRLLVL.

Concerning this clone itself: One junction end does not reproduce the germline sequence, and a read error may be involved. This chain connects TRBV30 to TRBJ2-3; 9 bases align to TRBD1. Germline-derived CDR1 and CDR2 are GTSNPN and SVGIG (reference sequence). This CDR3 comprises 15 residues. The CDR3 region is CAWSRPGQGSDKQYF. In DNA form, the CDR3 reads TGTGCCTGGAGTCGACCGGGACAGGGATCCGATAAGCAGTATTTT. The variable domain in full, with the rest retrieved from reference TRBV30 and TRBJ2-3, is SQTIHQWPATLVQPVGSPLSLECTVEGTSNPNLYWYRQAAGRGLQLLFYSVGIGQISSEVPQNLSASRPQDRQFILSSKKLLLSDSGFYLCAWSRPGQGSDKQYFGPGTRLTVL.

The chain is built from TRBV5-5 and TRBJ1-2, with 8 bases lining up with TRBD1. Germline assignment: CDR1 SGHKS and CDR2 YYEKEE (reference sequence). The length of the CDR3 is 15 residues. Losses at the gene ends were 4 bases for V and 3 bases for J; bases not matched to a gene: 8. DNA of the CDR3: TGTGCCAGCAGCCACGACAGGGGAAGGGACTATGGCTACACCTTC. It translates to CASSHDRGRDYGYTF.

V usage is TRBV5-4 and J usage is TRBJ2-7, with 8 positions matching TRBD1. Germline V lookup: CDR1 SGHNT, CDR2 YYREEE (reference sequence). V was pared by 5 bases and J by 0 bases, with 7 bases of the junction left unmatched. The CDR3 consists of 15 residues. CDR3 DNA: TGTGCCAGCAGAAGGGACAGGCTTGCCTCCTACGAGCAGTACTTC. Its protein product is CASRRDRLASYEQYF.

The chain combines TRBV5-1 with TRBJ2-2; 11 bases map to TRBD2. Germline V CDR1 and CDR2: SGHRS, YFSETQ. The CDR3 totals 16 residues. Unmatched junction bases numbered 8, after V lost 6 bases and J lost 4 bases. This CDR3 reads CASNRALAGGTGELFF. CDR3 nucleotides: TGCGCCAGCAATCGGGCCCTAGCGGGAGGCACCGGGGAGCTGTTTTTT.

The genes are TRBV29-1 and TRBJ2-5; 8 nucleotides agree with TRBD2. Germline V gene lookup returns CDR1 SQVTM and CDR2 ANQGSEA. V lost 4 bases, J lost 0 bases, and 1 base stayed unmatched. The CDR3 sequence is 13 residues long. The CDR3 reads CSVARGDQETQYF. DNA for the CDR3: TGCAGCGTTGCGCGGGGGGACCAAGAGACCCAGTACTTC.

The chain has TRBV9 and TRBJ2-7, with 13 positions matching TRBD2. Trimming removed 2 bases from V and 4 bases from J; junction bases left unmatched: 3. Germline V gives CDR1 SGDLS, CDR2 YYNGEE. The CDR3 runs to 15 residues. The CDR3 coding sequence is TGTGCCAGCAGCGTCGGACTAGCGGGGGCTTACGAGCAGTACTTC. Encoded protein: CASSVGLAGAYEQYF.